This note documents a single T cell receptor (beta chain) sequence. Trimming stripped 3 bases from V and 6 bases from J, with 10 bases between. Germline CDR1 is LNHDA and CDR2 is SQIVND (reference sequence). The CDR3 length is 13 residues. The data stem from a study of control samples from healthy donors and cancer patients. Measured with immunoSEQ multiplex PCR; TCRdb has only the in-frame clones, and not every one. Among approximately 70,000 clones, 84% were seen once, and the ten largest hold more than 13%. This TCR was recovered from a man in his forties or fifties in good health. V gene TRBV19 combines with J gene TRBJ2-3, with D maybe TRBD2 (6 bases). The sequenced sample was blood. The chain's CDR3 is CASSIRERDTQYF. CDR3 DNA sequence: TGTGCCAGTAGTATCCGGGAGAGGGATACGCAGTATTTT. The full variable domain, its missing parts supplied by reference TRBV19 and TRBJ2-3, is DGGITQSPKYLFRKEGQNVTLSCEQNLNHDAMYWYRQDPGQGLRLIYYSQIVNDFQKGDIAEGYSVSREKKESFPLTVTSAQKNPTAFYLCASSIRERDTQYFGPGTRLTVL.